This T cell receptor (beta chain) stems from a study of OX40 agonist ivuxolimab in advanced cancers. For the study at large: The dose-escalation group included hepatocellular carcinoma, melanoma, renal cell carcinoma and head and neck cancer. General observations from the study: Normalized T-cell clonal expansion was also low in a subset of nonresponders. Antigen specificity of clonally expanded peripheral T cells was not established.

The assay was immunoSEQ multiplex PCR, and TCRdb's table has in-frame clones only and misses some. Of 65,000 to 80,000 clones in the sample, approximately 80% are singletons; the top ten hold 8.2%. Note on this clone: Its antigen is not identified.

The receptor's source is an adult with an advanced solid tumor such as melanoma, head and neck, liver or kidney cancer. Material: CD4+ or CD8+ T cells sorted from blood, obtained in a trial of the OX40 agonist ivuxolimab.

Written as DNA, the CDR3 is TGTGCCAGCAGCCAAGCGACTAGCGGGGGACAGTACAATGAGCAGTTCTTC. It translates to CASSQATSGGQYNEQFF. V is TRBV4-2 and J is TRBJ2-1, with 12 bases identical to TRBD2. Unmatched junction bases numbered 5, after V lost 1 base and J lost 4 bases. Germline values: CDR1 LGHNA, CDR2 YNFKEQ. The CDR3 has 17 amino acids.